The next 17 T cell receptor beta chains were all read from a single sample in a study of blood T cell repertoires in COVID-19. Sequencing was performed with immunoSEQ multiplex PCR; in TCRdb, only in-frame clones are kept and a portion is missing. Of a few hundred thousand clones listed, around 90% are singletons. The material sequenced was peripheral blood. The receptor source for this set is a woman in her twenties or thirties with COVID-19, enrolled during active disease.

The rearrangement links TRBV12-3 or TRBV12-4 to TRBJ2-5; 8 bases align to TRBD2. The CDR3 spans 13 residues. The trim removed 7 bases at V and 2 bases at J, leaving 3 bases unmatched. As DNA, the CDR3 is TGTGCCAGCAACCTAGCGGGTCAAGAGACCCAGTACTTC. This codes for CASNLAGQETQYF.

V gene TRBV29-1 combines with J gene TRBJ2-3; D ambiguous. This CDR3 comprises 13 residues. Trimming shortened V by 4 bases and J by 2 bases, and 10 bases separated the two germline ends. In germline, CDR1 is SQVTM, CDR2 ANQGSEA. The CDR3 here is CSVAWRLTDTQYF. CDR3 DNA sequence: TGCAGCGTTGCCTGGAGACTCACAGATACGCAGTATTTT.

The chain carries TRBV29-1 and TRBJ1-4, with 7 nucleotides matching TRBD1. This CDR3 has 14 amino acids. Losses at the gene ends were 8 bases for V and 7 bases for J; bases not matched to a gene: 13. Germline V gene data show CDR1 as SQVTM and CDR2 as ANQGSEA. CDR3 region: CSISTGTVGEKLFF. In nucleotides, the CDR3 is TGCAGCATCTCCACAGGGACAGTTGGTGAAAAACTGTTTTTT.

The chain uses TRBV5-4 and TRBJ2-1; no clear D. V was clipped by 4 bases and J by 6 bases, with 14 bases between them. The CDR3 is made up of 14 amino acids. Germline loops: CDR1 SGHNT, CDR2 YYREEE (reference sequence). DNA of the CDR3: TGTGCCAGCAGCCCCTCGAATTGGGCCAATGAGCAGTTCTTC. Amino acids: CASSPSNWANEQFF.

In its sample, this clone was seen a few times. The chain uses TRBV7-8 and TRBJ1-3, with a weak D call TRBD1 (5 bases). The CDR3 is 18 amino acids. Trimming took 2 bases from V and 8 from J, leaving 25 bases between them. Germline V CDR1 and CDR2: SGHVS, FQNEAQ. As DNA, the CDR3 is TGTGCCAGCAGCTTATACGGCCCGCTCAGGCAGGGCATAGACACCATATATTTT. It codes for CASSLYGPLRQGIDTIYF.

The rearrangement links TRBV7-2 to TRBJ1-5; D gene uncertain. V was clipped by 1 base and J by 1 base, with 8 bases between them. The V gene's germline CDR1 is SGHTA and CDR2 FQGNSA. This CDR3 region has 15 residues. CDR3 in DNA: TGTGCCAGCAGCTTAGGAGGGTGGAGCAATCAGCCCCAGCATTTT. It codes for CASSLGGWSNQPQHF. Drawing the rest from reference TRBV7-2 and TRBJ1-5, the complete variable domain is GAGVSQSPSNKVTEKGKDVELRCDPISGHTALYWYRQSLGQGLEFLIYFQGNSAPDKSGLPSDRFSAERTGGSVSTLTIQRTQQEDSAVYLCASSLGGWSNQPQHFGDGTRLSIL.

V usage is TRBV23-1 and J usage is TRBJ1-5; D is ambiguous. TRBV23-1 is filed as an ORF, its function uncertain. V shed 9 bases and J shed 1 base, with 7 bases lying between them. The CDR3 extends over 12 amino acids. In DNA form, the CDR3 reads TGCGCCAGTAGACTGAGCAATCAGCCCCAGCATTTT. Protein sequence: CASRLSNQPQHF.

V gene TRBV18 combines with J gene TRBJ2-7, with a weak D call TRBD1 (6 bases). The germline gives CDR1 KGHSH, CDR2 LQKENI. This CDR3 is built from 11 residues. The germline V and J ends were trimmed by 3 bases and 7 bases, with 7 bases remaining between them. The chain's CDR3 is CASSPGTEQYF. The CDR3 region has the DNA TGTGCCAGCTCACCGGGGACAGAGCAGTACTTC.

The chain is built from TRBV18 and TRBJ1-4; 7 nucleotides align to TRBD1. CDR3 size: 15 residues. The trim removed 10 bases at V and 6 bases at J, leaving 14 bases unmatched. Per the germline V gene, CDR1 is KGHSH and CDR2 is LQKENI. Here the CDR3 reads CATSQNRDSDEKLFF. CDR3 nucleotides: TGTGCCACCTCTCAAAACCGGGACAGCGATGAAAAACTGTTTTTT.

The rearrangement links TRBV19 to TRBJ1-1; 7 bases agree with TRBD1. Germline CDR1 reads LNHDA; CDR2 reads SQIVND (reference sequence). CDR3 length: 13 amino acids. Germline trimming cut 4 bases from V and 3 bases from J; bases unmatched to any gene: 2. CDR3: CASSTDRDTEAFF. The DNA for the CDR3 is TGTGCCAGTAGTACCGACAGGGACACTGAAGCTTTCTTT.

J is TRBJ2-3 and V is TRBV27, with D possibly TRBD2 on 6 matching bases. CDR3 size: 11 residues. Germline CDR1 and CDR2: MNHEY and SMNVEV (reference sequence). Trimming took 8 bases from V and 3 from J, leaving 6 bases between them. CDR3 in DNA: TGTGCCAGCGCGGGAACAGATACGCAGTATTTT. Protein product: CASAGTDTQYF.

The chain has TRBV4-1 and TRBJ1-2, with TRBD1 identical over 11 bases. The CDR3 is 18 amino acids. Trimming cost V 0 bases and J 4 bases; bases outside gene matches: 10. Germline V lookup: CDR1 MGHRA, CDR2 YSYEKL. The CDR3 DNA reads TGCGCCAGCAGCCAAGATCTGGGACAGGGGGTTTGGGCCTATGGCTACACCTTC. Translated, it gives CASSQDLGQGVWAYGYTF.

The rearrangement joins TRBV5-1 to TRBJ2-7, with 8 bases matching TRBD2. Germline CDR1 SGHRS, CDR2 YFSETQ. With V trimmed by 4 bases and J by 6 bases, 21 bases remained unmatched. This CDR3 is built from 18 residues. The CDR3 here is CASSHPPGVRGGQGEQYF. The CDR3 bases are TGCGCCAGCAGCCACCCCCCAGGAGTCCGGGGGGGCCAAGGCGAGCAGTACTTC.

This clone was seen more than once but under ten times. The CDR3 bases are TGTGCCAGCAGTGCTCGGGGTCTGGGCGGACAGCCCCAGCATTTT. This sequence encodes CASSARGLGGQPQHF. The gene calls are TRBV6-2 or TRBV6-3 and TRBJ1-5; D remains unclear. Germline loops: CDR1 MNHEY, CDR2 SVGEGT. The CDR3 totals 15 residues. The ends were cut back, 5 bases at V and 7 bases at J, with 18 bases in the middle.

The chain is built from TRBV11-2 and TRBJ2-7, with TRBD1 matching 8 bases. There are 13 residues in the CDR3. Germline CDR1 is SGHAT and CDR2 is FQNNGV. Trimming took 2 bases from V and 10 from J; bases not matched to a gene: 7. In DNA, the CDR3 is TGTGCCAGCAGCTTAAGGACAGGGTCAGAACAGTACTTC. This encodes CASSLRTGSEQYF.

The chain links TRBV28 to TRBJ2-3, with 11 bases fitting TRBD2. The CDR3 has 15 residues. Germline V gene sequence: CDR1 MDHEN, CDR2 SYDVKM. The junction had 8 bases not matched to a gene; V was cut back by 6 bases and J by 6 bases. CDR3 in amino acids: CASRQLAGGRDTQYF. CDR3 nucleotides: TGTGCCAGCAGGCAGCTAGCGGGGGGCAGGGATACGCAGTATTTT.

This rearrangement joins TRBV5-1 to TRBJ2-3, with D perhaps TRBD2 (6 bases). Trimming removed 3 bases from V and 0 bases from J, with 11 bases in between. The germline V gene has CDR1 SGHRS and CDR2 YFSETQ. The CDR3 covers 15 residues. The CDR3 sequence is CASSSSGTSTDTQYF. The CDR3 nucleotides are TGCGCCAGCAGCTCATCAGGGACTAGCACAGATACGCAGTATTTT.